The 19 T cell receptor beta chains in this list originate from one sample, sequenced in a study of blood T cell repertoires in COVID-19. Data came from immunoSEQ multiplex PCR; TCRdb stores just in-frame clones and leaves some out. The top ten hold around 13% of the sample, which has some 70,000 clones, more than 85% seen once. Sequencing used peripheral blood. All receptors derive from a human donor with active COVID-19. The donor label of this sample is uncertain.

The gene calls are TRBV7-9 and TRBJ2-2; possible D gene TRBD2, 5 bases. This CDR3 contains 14 residues. Per germline, CDR1 SEHNR and CDR2 FQNEAQ (reference sequence). The V end was cut by 7 bases, the J end by 6 bases, with 15 bases between. The CDR3 here is CASTLLEDPGELFF. The CDR3, as DNA: TGTGCCAGCACCCTCTTGGAGGATCCCGGGGAGCTGTTTTTT.

The rearrangement links TRBV4-3 to TRBJ1-2; the D is unclear. The V gene lost 0 bases and the J gene lost 3 bases, with 2 bases spanning the gap. The CDR3 has 12 residues. The V gene's germline CDR1 is LGHNA and CDR2 YSLEER. CDR3 residues: CASSQDDYGYTF. The CDR3 DNA sequence: TGCGCCAGCAGCCAAGACGACTATGGCTACACCTTC.

The rearrangement joins TRBV10-3 to TRBJ1-1; D ambiguous. Deletions cut 10 bases from V and 1 base from J, with 13 bases between. The length of the CDR3 is 13 residues. The germline V gene has CDR1 ENHRY and CDR2 SYGVKD. In DNA, the CDR3 is TGTGCCACCCGAAGAGAAGAGAACACTGAAGCTTTCTTT. Translated, it gives CATRREENTEAFF.

The V and J genes are TRBV2 and TRBJ1-2, with 8 bases that match TRBD1. The germline V gene has CDR1 SNHLY and CDR2 FYNNEI. The V and J ends lost 6 bases and 4 bases, in that order; junction bases with no gene match: 10. The CDR3 totals 15 residues. The CDR3 protein is CASRALTGVVYGYTF. CDR3 nucleotides: TGTGCCAGCAGGGCCCTGACAGGGGTAGTCTATGGCTACACCTTC.

The chain uses TRBV5-1 and TRBJ2-1; 8 bases are a match to TRBD1. V shed 4 bases and J 3 bases; nucleotides not matched to a gene: 6. Germline V CDR1 and CDR2: SGHRS, YFSETQ. The CDR3 extends over 15 amino acids. Here the CDR3 DNA reads TGCGCCAGCAGCCAGCAGGGGGCCAACTACAATGAGCAGTTCTTC. This sequence encodes CASSQQGANYNEQFF.

J is TRBJ1-4 and V is TRBV10-1, with TRBD1 matching over 7 bases. The germline V gene encodes CDR1 WNHNN and CDR2 SYGVQD (reference sequence). J gave up 3 bases and V 8 bases, and 12 bases lay outside the gene matches. CDR3 length: 16 amino acids. The CDR3, as DNA: TGCGCCAGCTCTAACAGGGGCAGTATAGCTAATGAAAAACTGTTTTTT. Translation: CASSNRGSIANEKLFF.

This rearrangement joins TRBV14 to TRBJ2-1; 9 bases match TRBD2. CDR1 and CDR2 from the germline V gene are SGHDN and FVKESK. V lost 4 bases and J lost 7; bases outside the gene matches: 2. The CDR3 spans 13 residues. The CDR3 coding sequence is TGTGCCAGCAGCCTGCGGGAGGGGAATGAGCAGTTCTTC. Translating gives CASSLREGNEQFF.

J is TRBJ2-1 and V is TRBV9; 10 nucleotides agree with TRBD1. The CDR3 has 16 amino acids. V was pared by 0 bases and J by 2 bases, with 2 bases of the junction left unmatched. Germline V lookup: CDR1 SGDLS, CDR2 YYNGEE. The CDR3 coding sequence is TGTGCCAGCAGCGTAGGGGACAGGGGCACCTACAATGAGCAGTTCTTC. This codes for CASSVGDRGTYNEQFF.

V usage is TRBV7-6 and J usage is TRBJ2-7; 11 bases are shared with TRBD1. V trimming: 6 bases; J trimming: 6 bases; junction bases outside the gene matches: 7. Germline-derived CDR1 and CDR2 are SGHVS and FNYEAQ. The CDR3 consists of 14 residues. CDR3 loop: CASSSRDRGFEQYF. The CDR3 DNA follows: TGTGCCAGCAGTAGCCGGGACAGGGGGTTCGAGCAGTACTTC.

This chain connects TRBV24-1 to TRBJ2-6, with D unresolved. Between the trimmed V and J ends, which lost 4 bases and 4 bases, there was a span of 7 bases. The CDR3 is 14 amino acids. Germline-derived CDR1 and CDR2 are KGHDR and SFDVKD. The CDR3 here is CATSDPLGANVLTF. In DNA form, the CDR3 reads TGTGCCACCAGTGACCCACTCGGGGCCAACGTCCTGACTTTC.

The CDR3 DNA reads as TGTGCCAGCAGCAATTGGGCCACACTTCCTGGACAGGGGAGACACCGAGAGACCCAGTACTTC. It yields the protein CASSNWATLPGQGRHRETQYF. V is TRBV21-1 and J is TRBJ2-5; the table's D gene call, TRBD1, was not cross checked with the DNA. TRBV21-1 is designated a pseudogene. This CDR3 has 21 residues.

This clone was picked up one time. This sample also contains other DNA sequences that code for the same CDR3. The rearrangement uses TRBV4-3 and TRBJ2-6; no definite D call. Germline V gene data show CDR1 as LGHNA and CDR2 as YSLEER. The CDR3 consists of 15 residues. Between the trimmed V and J ends, which lost 1 base and 1 base, there was a span of 5 bases. This CDR3 reads CASSQGRSGANVLTF. The DNA of the CDR3 is TGCGCCAGCAGCCAAGGGCGGTCTGGGGCCAACGTCCTGACTTTC.

The chain links TRBV4-3 to TRBJ2-1, with 9 bases fitting TRBD2. Trimming removed 0 bases from V and 12 bases from J; junction bases left unmatched: 6. CDR3 length: 14 amino acids. Per germline, CDR1 LGHNA and CDR2 YSLEER. The CDR3 region is CASSQDLSGRAQFF. The CDR3 DNA reads as TGCGCCAGCAGCCAAGATCTTAGCGGGAGAGCGCAGTTCTTC.

The V and J genes are TRBV28 and TRBJ1-4; D gene uncertain. Trimming stripped 2 bases from V and 8 bases from J, with 12 bases between. The CDR3 contains 14 residues. CDR1 and CDR2 from the germline V gene are MDHEN and SYDVKM. The CDR3 DNA reads TGTGCCAGCAGTTTAGAGGGATTGAGGGAAAAACTGTTTTTT. Its protein is CASSLEGLREKLFF.

The chain uses TRBV15 and TRBJ2-1, with D possibly matching TRBD1 (6 bases). Between the trimmed V and J ends, which lost 1 base and 7 bases, there was a span of 8 bases. CDR1 LNHNV and CDR2 YYDKDF come from the germline V gene (reference sequence). There are 13 residues in the CDR3. The chain's CDR3 is CATSRGTGNEQFF. The CDR3 DNA follows: TGTGCCACCAGCAGAGGTACAGGGAATGAGCAGTTCTTC. Combining the CDR3 with reference TRBV15 and TRBJ2-1 gives the whole variable domain DAMVIQNPRYQVTQFGKPVTLSCSQTLNHNVMYWYQQKSSQAPKLLFHYYDKDFNNEADTPDNFQSRRPNTSFCFLDIRSPGLGDTAMYLCATSRGTGNEQFFGPGTRLTVL.

This sequence joins TRBV6-5 and TRBJ2-6; the D is unclear. V lost 4 bases, J lost 4 bases, and 14 bases lay in between. This CDR3 spans 16 amino acids. Germline V gene lookup returns CDR1 MNHEY and CDR2 SVGAGI. The DNA of the CDR3 is TGTGCCAGCAGTTCCCCCAGTTCTCTGGGGGCCAACGTCCTGACTTTC. It translates to CASSSPSSLGANVLTF.

This clone occurred a few times. V gene TRBV10-3 combines with J gene TRBJ2-7; perhaps TRBD1 as D (6 bases). Germline V gene lookup returns CDR1 ENHRY and CDR2 SYGVKD. Trimming left V 4 bases short and J 3 bases short, with 7 bases between. The CDR3 is 12 residues long. For the CDR3, the DNA is TGTGCCATCAGTGGGACAGTCTACGAGCAGTACTTC. This translates into CAISGTVYEQYF.

Worth noting for this clone: Other DNA sequences in the same sample also yield this CDR3. This chain uses TRBV2 with TRBJ2-7; D remains unclear. The CDR3 extends over 12 amino acids. Germline-derived CDR1 and CDR2 are SNHLY and FYNNEI. V was shortened by 8 bases and J by 2 bases, with 10 bases between the two germline ends. In DNA form, the CDR3 reads TGTGCCAGCGATCCAGGCACCTACGAGCAGTACTTC. It translates to CASDPGTYEQYF.

The CDR3 coding sequence is TGTGCCAGCAGCCCTCCGACAGGGATCTACGAGCAGTACTTC. Protein: CASSPPTGIYEQYF. The V call is TRBV11-2, the J call TRBJ2-7, with TRBD1 matching 7 bases. The CDR3 is made up of 14 amino acids. V shed 5 bases and J 3 bases; nucleotides not matched to a gene: 7. Germline CDR1 SGHAT, CDR2 FQNNGV.